Below, 9 T cell receptor beta chains from the same sample are listed, as sequenced in a study of blood T cells in healthy people across ages. The use of a sample-barcoded 5' primer and a J-beta primer mix characterized a second PCR of 7 to 11 cycles. TCRdb passed the 5' RACE reads through MiXCR, listing each CDR3 protein once. The sample consists of about 1.8 million distinct CDR3 sequences, 40% to 55% of them appearing once. What was sequenced was blood. These receptor sequences come from a middle-aged woman in good health.

This clonotype was seen once. This chain joins TRBV5-1 and TRBJ2-4; either TRBD1 or TRBD2 may supply D (5 bases each). CDR3 size: 13 residues. The V and J ends lost 2 bases and 13 bases respectively, with 16 bases between them. Germline CDR1 reads SGHRS; CDR2 reads YFSETQ. CDR3 region: CASSFNMGPEQYF. In DNA form, the CDR3 reads TGCGCCAGCAGCTTTAATATGGGACCTGAGCAGTACTTC. Full variable domain (outside the CDR3, taken from reference TRBV5-1 and TRBJ2-4): KAGVTQTPRYLIKTRGQQVTLSCSPISGHRSVSWYQQTPGQGLQFLFEYFSETQRNKGNFPGRFSGRQFSNSRSEMNVSTLELGDSALYLCASSFNMGPEQYFGAGTRLSVL.

This clonotype has at least ten counts. The rearrangement links TRBV15 to TRBJ1-2; TRBD1 might be the D (5 bases). Germline values: CDR1 LNHNV, CDR2 YYDKDF (reference sequence). This CDR3 spans 15 amino acids. Trimming cost V 5 bases and J 7 bases, with 20 bases left between them. The CDR3 coding sequence is TGTGCCACCAGCCGGGGACTTGGACAATTCGCTGGCTACACCTTC. It is translated as CATSRGLGQFAGYTF. Full variable domain (rest looked up from reference TRBV15 and TRBJ1-2): DAMVIQNPRYQVTQFGKPVTLSCSQTLNHNVMYWYQQKSSQAPKLLFHYYDKDFNNEADTPDNFQSRRPNTSFCFLDIRSPGLGDTAMYLCATSRGLGQFAGYTFGSGTRLTVV.

This clonotype was observed a handful of times. The chain's CDR3 is CAISDLSDSTVQETQFF. As DNA, the CDR3 is TGTGCCATCAGTGACTTATCCGACAGTACAGTACAAGAGACCCAGTTCTTC. V is TRBV10-3 and J is TRBJ2-1; TRBD1 might be the D (5 bases). The V and J ends lost 3 bases and 13 bases respectively, with 28 bases between them. This CDR3 has 17 amino acids. Per germline, CDR1 ENHRY and CDR2 SYGVKD.

This clonotype was seen more than once but under ten times. The chain has TRBV12-3 or TRBV12-4 and TRBJ2-3, with D possibly matching TRBD1 (5 bases). V lost 4 bases to trimming and J lost 0 bases, with 11 bases between them. The CDR3 contains 15 residues. The CDR3 is CASSSRQLSTDTQYF. The CDR3 DNA sequence: TGTGCCAGCAGTTCCAGACAGCTTAGCACAGATACGCAGTATTTT.

V gene TRBV28 combines with J gene TRBJ2-7; 7 nucleotides match TRBD2. V lost 6 bases and J lost 3; bases outside the gene matches: 11. The germline V gene encodes CDR1 MDHEN and CDR2 SYDVKM. CDR3 length: 15 residues. CDR3 region: CASSPQPGGDYEQYF. As DNA, the CDR3 is TGTGCCAGCAGCCCTCAGCCGGGGGGAGACTACGAGCAGTACTTC.

V usage is TRBV25-1 and J usage is TRBJ2-6; D ambiguous. Germline V gene lookup returns CDR1 MGHDK and CDR2 SYGVNS. This CDR3 comprises 12 residues. Trimming removed 6 bases at V and 3 bases at J, with 3 bases between. In DNA form, the CDR3 reads TGTGCCAGCAGGCTTGGGGCCAACGTCCTGACTTTC. Its protein is CASRLGANVLTF.

V usage is TRBV11-2 and J usage is TRBJ2-7; D may be TRBD1 (6 bases). The CDR3 is 14 amino acids. Trimming left V 4 bases short and J 4 bases short, with 14 bases between. Germline-derived CDR1 and CDR2 are SGHAT and FQNNGV. CDR3 DNA: TGTGCCAGCAGCTCGAGGGGGATGGTATACGAGCAGTACTTC. Protein product: CASSSRGMVYEQYF.

The V and J genes are TRBV25-1 and TRBJ2-3, with 9 nucleotides matching TRBD1. Germline loops: CDR1 MGHDK, CDR2 SYGVNS. This CDR3 is 14 amino acids long. Trimming at V came to 8 bases and at J to 4 bases, leaving 7 bases not matched to a gene. DNA for the CDR3: TGTGCCAGCGCCGGACAGGGGATAGCAGATACGCAGTATTTT. As protein: CASAGQGIADTQYF.

This clonotype turned up a few times. One end of the junction is discordant with germline, which a read error may explain. This chain connects TRBV7-2 to TRBJ2-7; 7 positions agree with TRBD2. The V gene's germline CDR1 is SGHTA and CDR2 FQGNSA. The CDR3 spans 17 residues. CDR3 in DNA: TGTGCCAGCGGCTTAGTGTGGAGGGCTAGCGGTTCCTACGAGCAGTACTTC. It encodes CASGLVWRASGSYEQYF.